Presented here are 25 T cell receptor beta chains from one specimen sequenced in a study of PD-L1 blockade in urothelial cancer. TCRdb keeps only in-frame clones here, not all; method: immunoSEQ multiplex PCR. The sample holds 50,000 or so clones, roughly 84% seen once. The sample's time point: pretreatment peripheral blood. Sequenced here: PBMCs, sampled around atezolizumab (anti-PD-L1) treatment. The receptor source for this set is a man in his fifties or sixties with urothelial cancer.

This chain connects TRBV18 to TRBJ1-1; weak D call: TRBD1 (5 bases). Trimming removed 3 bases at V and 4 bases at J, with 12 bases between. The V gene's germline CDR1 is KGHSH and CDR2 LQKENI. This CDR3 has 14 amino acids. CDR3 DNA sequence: TGTGCCAGCTCACCCCCCAGGGAGGGCACTGAAGCTTTCTTT. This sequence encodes CASSPPREGTEAFF.

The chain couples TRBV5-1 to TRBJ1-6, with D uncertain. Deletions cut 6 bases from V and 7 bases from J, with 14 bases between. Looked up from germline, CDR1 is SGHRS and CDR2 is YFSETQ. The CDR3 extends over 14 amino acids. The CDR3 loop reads CASNLSGGNSPLHF. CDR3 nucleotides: TGCGCCAGCAACCTATCAGGCGGGAATTCACCCCTCCACTTT. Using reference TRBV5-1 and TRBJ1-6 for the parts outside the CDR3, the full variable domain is KAGVTQTPRYLIKTRGQQVTLSCSPISGHRSVSWYQQTPGQGLQFLFEYFSETQRNKGNFPGRFSGRQFSNSRSEMNVSTLELGDSALYLCASNLSGGNSPLHFGNGTRLTVT.

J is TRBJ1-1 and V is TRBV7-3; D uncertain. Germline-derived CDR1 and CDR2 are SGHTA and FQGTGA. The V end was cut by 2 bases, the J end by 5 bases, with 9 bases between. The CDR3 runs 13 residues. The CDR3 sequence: CASSLFLRTEAFF. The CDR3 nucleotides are TGTGCCAGCAGCTTATTTCTCCGTACTGAAGCTTTCTTT.

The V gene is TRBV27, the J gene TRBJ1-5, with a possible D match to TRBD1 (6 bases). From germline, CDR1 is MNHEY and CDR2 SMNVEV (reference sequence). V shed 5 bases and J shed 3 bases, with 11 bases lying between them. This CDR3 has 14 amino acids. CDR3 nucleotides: TGTGCCAGCAGTCCCGGACAGTTCAATCAGCCCCAGCATTTT. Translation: CASSPGQFNQPQHF.

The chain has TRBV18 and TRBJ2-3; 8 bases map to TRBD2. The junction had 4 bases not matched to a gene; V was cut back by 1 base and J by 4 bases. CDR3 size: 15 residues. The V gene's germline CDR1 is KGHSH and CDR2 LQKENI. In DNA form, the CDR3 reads TGTGCCAGCTCACCACTGAGCGGGAGTGCAGATACGCAGTATTTT. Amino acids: CASSPLSGSADTQYF.

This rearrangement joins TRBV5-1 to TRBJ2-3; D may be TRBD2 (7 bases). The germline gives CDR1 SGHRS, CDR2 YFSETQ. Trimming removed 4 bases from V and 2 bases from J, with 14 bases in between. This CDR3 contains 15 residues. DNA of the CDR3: TGCGCCAGCAGCCCCGGTCGGGGGGCCACAGATACGCAGTATTTT. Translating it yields CASSPGRGATDTQYF.

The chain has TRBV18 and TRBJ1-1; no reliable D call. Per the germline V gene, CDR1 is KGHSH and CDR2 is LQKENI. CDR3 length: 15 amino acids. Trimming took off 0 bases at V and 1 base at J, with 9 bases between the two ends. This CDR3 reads CASSPPERRNTEAFF. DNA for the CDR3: TGTGCCAGCTCACCACCAGAGCGGCGGAACACTGAAGCTTTCTTT.

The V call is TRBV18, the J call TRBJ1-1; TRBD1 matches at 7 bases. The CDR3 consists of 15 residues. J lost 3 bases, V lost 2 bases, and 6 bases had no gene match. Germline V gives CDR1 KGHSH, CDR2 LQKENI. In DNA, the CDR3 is TGTGCCAGCTCACCAAGACAGGGTATCGACACTGAAGCTTTCTTT. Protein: CASSPRQGIDTEAFF.

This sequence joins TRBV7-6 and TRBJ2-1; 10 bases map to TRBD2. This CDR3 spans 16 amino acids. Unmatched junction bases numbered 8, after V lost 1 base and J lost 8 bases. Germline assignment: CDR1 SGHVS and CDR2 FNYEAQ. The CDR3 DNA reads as TGTGCCAGCAGCTTAGGGTCTAGCGGGAGTGGCTATGAGCAGTTCTTC. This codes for CASSLGSSGSGYEQFF.

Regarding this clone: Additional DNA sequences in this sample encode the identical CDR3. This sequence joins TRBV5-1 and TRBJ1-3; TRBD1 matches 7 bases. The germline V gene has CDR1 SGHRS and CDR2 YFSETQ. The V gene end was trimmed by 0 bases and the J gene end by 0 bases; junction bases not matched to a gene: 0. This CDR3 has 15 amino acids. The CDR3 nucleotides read TGCGCCAGCAGCTTGGCAGGGGGCTCTGGAAACACCATATATTTT. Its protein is CASSLAGGSGNTIYF. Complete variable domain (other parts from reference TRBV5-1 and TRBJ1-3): KAGVTQTPRYLIKTRGQQVTLSCSPISGHRSVSWYQQTPGQGLQFLFEYFSETQRNKGNFPGRFSGRQFSNSRSEMNVSTLELGDSALYLCASSLAGGSGNTIYFGEGSWLTVV.

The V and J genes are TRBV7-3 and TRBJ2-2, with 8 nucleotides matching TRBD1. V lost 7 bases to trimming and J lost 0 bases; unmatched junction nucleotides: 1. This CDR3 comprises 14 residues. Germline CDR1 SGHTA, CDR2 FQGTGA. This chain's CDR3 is CASKGQANTGELFF. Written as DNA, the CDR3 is TGTGCCAGCAAGGGACAGGCGAACACCGGGGAGCTGTTTTTT.

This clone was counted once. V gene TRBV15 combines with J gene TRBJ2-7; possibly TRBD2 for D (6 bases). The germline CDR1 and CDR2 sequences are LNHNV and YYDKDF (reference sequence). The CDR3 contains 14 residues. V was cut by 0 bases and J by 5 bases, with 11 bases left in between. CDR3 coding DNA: TGTGCCACCAGCAGAGACGGGAGTGGCGACGAGCAGTACTTC. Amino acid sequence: CATSRDGSGDEQYF.

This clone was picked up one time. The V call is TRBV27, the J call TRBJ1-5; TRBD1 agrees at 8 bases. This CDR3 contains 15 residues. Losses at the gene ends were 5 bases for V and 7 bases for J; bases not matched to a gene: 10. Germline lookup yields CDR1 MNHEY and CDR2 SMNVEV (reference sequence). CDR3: CASSPFSRGRQPQHF. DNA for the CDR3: TGTGCCAGCAGTCCATTCTCCAGGGGGCGGCAGCCCCAGCATTTT.

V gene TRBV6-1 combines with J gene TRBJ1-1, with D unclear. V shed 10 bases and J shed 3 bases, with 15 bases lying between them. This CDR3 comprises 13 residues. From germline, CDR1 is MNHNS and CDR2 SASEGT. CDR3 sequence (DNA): TGTGCCACCGGGCGGGTCTACGACACTGAAGCTTTCTTT. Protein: CATGRVYDTEAFF.

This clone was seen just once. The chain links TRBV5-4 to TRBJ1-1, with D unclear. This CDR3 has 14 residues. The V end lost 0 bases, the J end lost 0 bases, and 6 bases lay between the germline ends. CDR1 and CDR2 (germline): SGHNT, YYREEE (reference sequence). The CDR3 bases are TGTGCCAGCAGCTTGGCTTCTATGAACACTGAAGCTTTCTTT. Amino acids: CASSLASMNTEAFF. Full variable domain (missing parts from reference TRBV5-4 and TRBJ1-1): ETGVTQSPTHLIKTRGQQVTLRCSSQSGHNTVSWYQQALGQGPQFIFQYYREEENGRGNFPPRFSGLQFPNYSSELNVNALELDDSALYLCASSLASMNTEAFFGQGTRLTVV.

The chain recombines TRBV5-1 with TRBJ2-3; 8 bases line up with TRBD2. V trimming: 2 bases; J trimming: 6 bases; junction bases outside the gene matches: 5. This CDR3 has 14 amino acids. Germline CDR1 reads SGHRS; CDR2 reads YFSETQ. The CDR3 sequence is CASSFGGAGDTQYF. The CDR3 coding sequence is TGCGCCAGCAGCTTCGGGGGGGCTGGGGATACGCAGTATTTT.

The CDR3 sequence: CASSLDPERNSPLHF. The CDR3 nucleotides read TGCGCCAGCAGCCTTGATCCAGAGCGTAATTCACCCCTCCACTTT. The rearrangement joins TRBV5-1 to TRBJ1-6, with D unclear. Between the trimmed V and J ends, which lost 4 bases and 6 bases, there was a span of 14 bases. The CDR3 runs to 15 residues. Germline values: CDR1 SGHRS, CDR2 YFSETQ.

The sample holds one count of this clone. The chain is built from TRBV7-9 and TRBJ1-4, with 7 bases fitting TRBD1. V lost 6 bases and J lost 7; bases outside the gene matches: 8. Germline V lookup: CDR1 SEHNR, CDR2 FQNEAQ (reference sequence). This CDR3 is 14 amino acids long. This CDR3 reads CASSPTGIVEKLFF. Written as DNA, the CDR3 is TGTGCCAGCAGTCCGACAGGGATAGTTGAAAAACTGTTTTTT.

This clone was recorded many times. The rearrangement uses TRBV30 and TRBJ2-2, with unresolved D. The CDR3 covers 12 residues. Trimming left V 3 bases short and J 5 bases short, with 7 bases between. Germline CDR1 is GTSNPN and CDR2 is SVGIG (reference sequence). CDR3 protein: CAWSPGTGELFF. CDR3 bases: TGTGCCTGGAGCCCAGGTACCGGGGAGCTGTTTTTT.

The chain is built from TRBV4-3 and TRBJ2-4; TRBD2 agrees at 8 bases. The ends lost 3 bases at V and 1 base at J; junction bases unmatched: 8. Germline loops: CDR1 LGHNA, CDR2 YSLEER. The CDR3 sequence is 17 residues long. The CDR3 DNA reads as TGCGCCAGCAGCCAGGCCGGCGGGGGGTTGGCCAAAAACATTCAGTACTTC. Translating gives CASSQAGGGLAKNIQYF.

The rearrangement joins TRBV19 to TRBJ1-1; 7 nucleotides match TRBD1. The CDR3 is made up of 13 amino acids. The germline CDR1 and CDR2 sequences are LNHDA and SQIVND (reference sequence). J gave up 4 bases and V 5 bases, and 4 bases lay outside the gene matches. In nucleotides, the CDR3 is TGTGCCAGTAGTGTCGCAGGGGGCACTGAAGCTTTCTTT. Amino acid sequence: CASSVAGGTEAFF.

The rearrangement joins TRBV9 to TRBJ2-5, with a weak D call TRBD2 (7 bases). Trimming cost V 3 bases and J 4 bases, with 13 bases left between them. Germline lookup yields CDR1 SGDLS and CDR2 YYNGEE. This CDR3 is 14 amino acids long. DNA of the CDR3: TGTGCCAGCAGCGGAACAGGGAGGGGAGAGACCCAGTACTTC. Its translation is CASSGTGRGETQYF.

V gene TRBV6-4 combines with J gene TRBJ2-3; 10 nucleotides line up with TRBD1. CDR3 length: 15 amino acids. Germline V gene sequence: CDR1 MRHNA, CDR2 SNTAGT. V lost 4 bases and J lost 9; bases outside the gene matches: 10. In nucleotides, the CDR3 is TGTGCCAGCAGTGCGTCGGGACAGGGGTCAGCCACGCAGTATTTT. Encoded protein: CASSASGQGSATQYF.

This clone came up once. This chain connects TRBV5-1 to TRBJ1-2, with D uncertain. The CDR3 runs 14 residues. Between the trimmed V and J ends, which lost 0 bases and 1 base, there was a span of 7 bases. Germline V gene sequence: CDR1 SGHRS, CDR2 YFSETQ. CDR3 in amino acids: CASSLAPVNYGYTF. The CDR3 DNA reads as TGCGCCAGCAGCTTGGCCCCGGTTAACTATGGCTACACCTTC.

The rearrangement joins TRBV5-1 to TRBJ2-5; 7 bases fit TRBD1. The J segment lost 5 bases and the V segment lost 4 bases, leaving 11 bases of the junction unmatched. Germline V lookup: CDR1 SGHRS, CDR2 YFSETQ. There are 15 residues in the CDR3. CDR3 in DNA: TGCGCCAGCAGCAACGACGGGACAGTCGACGAGACCCAGTACTTC. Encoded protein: CASSNDGTVDETQYF.